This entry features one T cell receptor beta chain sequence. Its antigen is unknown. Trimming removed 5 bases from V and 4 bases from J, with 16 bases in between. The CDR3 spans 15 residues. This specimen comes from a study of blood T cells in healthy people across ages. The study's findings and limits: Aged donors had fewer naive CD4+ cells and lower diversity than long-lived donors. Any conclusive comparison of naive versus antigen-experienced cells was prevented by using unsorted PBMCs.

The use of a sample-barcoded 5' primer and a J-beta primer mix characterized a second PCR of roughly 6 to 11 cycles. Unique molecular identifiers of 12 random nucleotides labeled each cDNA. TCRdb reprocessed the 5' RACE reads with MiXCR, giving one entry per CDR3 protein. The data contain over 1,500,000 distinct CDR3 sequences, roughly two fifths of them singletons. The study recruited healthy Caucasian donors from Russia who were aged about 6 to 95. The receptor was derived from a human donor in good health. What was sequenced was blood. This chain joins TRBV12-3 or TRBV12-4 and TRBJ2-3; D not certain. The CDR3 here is CASSGRRLGSDTQYF. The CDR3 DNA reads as TGTGCCAGCAGTGGACGCCGACTGGGCTCAGATACGCAGTATTTT.